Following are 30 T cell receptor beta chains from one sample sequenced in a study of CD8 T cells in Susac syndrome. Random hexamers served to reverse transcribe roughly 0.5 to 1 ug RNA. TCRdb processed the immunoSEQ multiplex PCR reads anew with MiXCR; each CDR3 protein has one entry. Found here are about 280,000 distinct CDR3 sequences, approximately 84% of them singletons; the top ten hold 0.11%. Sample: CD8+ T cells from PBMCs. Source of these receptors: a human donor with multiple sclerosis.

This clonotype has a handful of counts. The CDR3 sequence is CASSVEGGEETQYF. In DNA, the CDR3 is TGTGCCAGCAGCGTAGAAGGCGGGGAAGAGACCCAGTACTTC. The V and J genes are TRBV9 and TRBJ2-5, with a possible D match to TRBD2 (6 bases). The CDR3 covers 14 residues. The V end was cut by 0 bases, the J end by 3 bases, with 9 bases between. Germline V CDR1 and CDR2: SGDLS, YYNGEE.

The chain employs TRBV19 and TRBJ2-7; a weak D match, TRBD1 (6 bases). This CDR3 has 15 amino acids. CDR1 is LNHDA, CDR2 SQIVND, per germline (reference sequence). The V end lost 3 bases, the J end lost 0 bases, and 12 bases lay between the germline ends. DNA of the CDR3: TGTGCCAGTAGTATGGAGAGGGACAACTCCTACGAGCAGTACTTC. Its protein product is CASSMERDNSYEQYF.

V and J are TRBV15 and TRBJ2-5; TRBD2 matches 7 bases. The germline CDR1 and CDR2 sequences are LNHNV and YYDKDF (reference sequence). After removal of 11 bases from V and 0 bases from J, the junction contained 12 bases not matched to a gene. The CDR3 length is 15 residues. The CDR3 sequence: CAVGRRRENQETQYF. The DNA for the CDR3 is TGTGCCGTCGGGAGAAGGCGGGAGAACCAAGAGACCCAGTACTTC.

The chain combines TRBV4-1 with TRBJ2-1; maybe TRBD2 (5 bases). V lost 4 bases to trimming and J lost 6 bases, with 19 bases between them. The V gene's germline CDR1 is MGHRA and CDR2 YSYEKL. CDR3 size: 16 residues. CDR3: CASSLRHALASNEQFF. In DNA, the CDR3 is TGCGCCAGCAGCCTTCGCCACGCCCTAGCCTCCAATGAGCAGTTCTTC.

The CDR3 loop is CSATPSGQGPNEQFF. The DNA for the CDR3 is TGCAGTGCTACCCCTAGCGGGCAGGGCCCCAATGAGCAGTTCTTC. The chain couples TRBV20-1 to TRBJ2-1; 8 bases align to TRBD2. This CDR3 contains 15 residues. CDR1 is DFQATT and CDR2 is SNEGSKA in the germline V gene (reference sequence). The trim removed 4 bases at V and 6 bases at J, leaving 11 bases unmatched.

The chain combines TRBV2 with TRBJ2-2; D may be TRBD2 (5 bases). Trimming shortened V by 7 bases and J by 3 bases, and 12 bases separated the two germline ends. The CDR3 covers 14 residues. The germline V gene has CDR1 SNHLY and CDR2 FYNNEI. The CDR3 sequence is CASINSAYTGELFF. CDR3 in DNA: TGTGCCAGCATTAATAGCGCCTACACCGGGGAGCTGTTTTTT.

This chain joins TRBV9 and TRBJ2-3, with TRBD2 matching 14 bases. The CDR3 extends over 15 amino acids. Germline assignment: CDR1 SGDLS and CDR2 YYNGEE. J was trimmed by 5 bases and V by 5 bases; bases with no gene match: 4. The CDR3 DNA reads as TGTGCCAGCAGTGTGACTAGCGGGAGGGTAGATACGCAGTATTTT. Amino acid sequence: CASSVTSGRVDTQYF.

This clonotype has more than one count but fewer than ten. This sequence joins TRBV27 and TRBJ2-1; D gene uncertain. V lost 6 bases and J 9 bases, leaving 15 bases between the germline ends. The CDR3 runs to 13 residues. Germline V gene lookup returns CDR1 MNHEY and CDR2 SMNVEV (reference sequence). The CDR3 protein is CASSKIRAIEQFF. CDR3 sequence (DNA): TGTGCCAGCAGCAAGATCCGGGCCATTGAGCAGTTCTTC.

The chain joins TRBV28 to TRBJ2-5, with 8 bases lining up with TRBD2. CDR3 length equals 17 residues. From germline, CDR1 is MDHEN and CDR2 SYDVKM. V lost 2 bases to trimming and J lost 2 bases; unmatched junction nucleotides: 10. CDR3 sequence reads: CASSLVAGWAGQETQYF. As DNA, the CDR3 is TGTGCCAGCAGTTTAGTAGCGGGATGGGCGGGACAAGAGACCCAGTACTTC.

The CDR3 is CASSLAPRDEQFF. The CDR3 DNA follows: TGTGCCAGCAGCTTAGCGCCTCGTGATGAGCAGTTCTTC. The chain uses TRBV7-9 and TRBJ2-1; no clear D. V lost 0 bases and J 8 bases, leaving 8 bases between the germline ends. The germline gives CDR1 SEHNR, CDR2 FQNEAQ (reference sequence). The CDR3 has 13 residues.

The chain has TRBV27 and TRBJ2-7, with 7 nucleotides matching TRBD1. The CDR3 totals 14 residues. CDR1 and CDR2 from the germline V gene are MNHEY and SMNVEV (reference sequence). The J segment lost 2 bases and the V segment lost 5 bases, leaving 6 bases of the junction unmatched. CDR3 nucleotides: TGTGCCAGCAGTCCCACCACAGGGGCCTACGAGCAGTACTTC. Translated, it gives CASSPTTGAYEQYF.

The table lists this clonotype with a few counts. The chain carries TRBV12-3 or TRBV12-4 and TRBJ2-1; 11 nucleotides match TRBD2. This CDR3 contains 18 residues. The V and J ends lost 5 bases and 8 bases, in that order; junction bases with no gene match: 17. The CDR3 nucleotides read TGTGCCAGCAGTCAACCAACCTCCACTAGCGGGAGAGTCTATGAGCAGTTCTTC. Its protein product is CASSQPTSTSGRVYEQFF.

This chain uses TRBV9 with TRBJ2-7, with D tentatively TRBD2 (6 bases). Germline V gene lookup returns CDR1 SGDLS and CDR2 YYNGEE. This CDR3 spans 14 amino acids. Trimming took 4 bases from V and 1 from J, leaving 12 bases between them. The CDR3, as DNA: TGTGCCAGCAGCCCCTCGGAGGGTTCCTACGAGCAGTACTTC. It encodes CASSPSEGSYEQYF.

In nucleotides, the CDR3 is TGTGCCAGCAGTTCCTTAGCGGGAGAGGTTAGGAATGAGCAGTTCTTC. Amino acid sequence: CASSSLAGEVRNEQFF. The chain carries TRBV27 and TRBJ2-1; 9 bases match TRBD2. V was clipped by 4 bases and J by 7 bases; unmatched bases: 11. CDR3 length equals 16 residues. CDR1 and CDR2 (germline): MNHEY, SMNVEV (reference sequence).

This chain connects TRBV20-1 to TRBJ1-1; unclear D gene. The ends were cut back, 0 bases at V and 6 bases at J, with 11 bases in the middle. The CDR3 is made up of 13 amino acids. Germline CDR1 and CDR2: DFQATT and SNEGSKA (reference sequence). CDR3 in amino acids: CSARDYSNPEAFF. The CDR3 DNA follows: TGCAGTGCTAGAGACTACAGTAACCCTGAAGCTTTCTTT.

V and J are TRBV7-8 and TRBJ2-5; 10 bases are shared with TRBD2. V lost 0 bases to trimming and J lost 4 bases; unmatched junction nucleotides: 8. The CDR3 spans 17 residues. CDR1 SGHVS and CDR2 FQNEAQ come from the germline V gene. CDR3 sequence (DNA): TGTGCCAGCAGCTTAGCGTTCCAGCGGGAGGGCCGAGAGACCCAGTACTTC. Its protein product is CASSLAFQREGRETQYF.

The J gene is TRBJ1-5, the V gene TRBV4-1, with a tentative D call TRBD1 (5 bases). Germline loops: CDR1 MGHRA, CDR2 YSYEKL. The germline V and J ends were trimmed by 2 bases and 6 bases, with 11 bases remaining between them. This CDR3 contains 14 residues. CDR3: CASSQTRGSQPQHF. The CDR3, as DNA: TGCGCCAGCAGCCAAACACGGGGGAGTCAGCCCCAGCATTTT.

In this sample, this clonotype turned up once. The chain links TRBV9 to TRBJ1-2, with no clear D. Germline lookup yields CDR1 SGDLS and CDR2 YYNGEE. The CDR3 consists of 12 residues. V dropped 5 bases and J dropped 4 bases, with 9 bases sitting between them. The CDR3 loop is CASRGGGYGYTF. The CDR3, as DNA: TGTGCCAGCAGAGGTGGTGGCTATGGCTACACCTTC.

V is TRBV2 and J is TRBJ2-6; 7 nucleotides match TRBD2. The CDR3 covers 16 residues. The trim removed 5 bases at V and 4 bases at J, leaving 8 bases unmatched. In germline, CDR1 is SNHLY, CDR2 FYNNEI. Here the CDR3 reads CASSIPGGNGANVLTF. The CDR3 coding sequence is TGTGCCAGCAGTATTCCGGGGGGTAACGGGGCCAACGTCCTGACTTTC.

In DNA form, the CDR3 reads TGTGCTAGTGGTTCCCTGACTAGCGTTATCTACAATGAGCAGTTCTTC. Protein: CASGSLTSVIYNEQFF. The rearrangement joins TRBV12-5 to TRBJ2-1, with TRBD2 identical over 8 bases. Germline CDR1 LGHNT, CDR2 FRNRAP. This CDR3 is 16 amino acids long. V lost 4 bases and J lost 3; bases outside the gene matches: 8. Looking up the rest from reference TRBV12-5 and TRBJ2-1 gives the full variable domain: DARVTQTPRHKVTEMGQEVTMRCQPILGHNTVFWYRQTMMQGLELLAYFRNRAPLDDSGMPKDRFSAEMPDATLATLKIQPSEPRDSAVYFCASGSLTSVIYNEQFFGPGTRLTVL.

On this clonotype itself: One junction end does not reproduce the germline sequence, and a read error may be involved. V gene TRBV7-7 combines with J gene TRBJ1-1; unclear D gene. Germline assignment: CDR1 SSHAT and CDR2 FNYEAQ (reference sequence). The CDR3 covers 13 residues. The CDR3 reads CASSLTENTEAFF. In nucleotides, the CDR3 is TGTGCTAGCAGCTTAACAGAGAACACTGAAGCTTTCTTT.

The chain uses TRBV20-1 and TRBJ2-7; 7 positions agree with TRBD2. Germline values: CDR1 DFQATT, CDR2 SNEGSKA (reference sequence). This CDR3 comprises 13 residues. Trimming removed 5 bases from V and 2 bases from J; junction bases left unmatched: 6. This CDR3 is CSAVTSVTYEQYF. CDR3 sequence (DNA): TGCAGTGCTGTCACTAGCGTAACCTACGAGCAGTACTTC.

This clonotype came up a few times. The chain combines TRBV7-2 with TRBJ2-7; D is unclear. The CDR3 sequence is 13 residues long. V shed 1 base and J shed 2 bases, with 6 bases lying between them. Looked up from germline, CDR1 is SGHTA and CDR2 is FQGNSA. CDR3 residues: CASSLEIPYEQYF. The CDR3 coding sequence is TGTGCCAGCAGCTTAGAGATCCCCTACGAGCAGTACTTC.

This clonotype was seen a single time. CDR3 sequence (DNA): TGCAGTGCTAGAGATCTGGTCGGCGGAGCCTTTGACGAGCAGTACTTC. Its protein product is CSARDLVGGAFDEQYF. This sequence joins TRBV20-1 and TRBJ2-7; D is unresolved. In germline, CDR1 is DFQATT, CDR2 SNEGSKA (reference sequence). This CDR3 contains 16 residues. Trimming cost V 0 bases and J 5 bases, with 20 bases left between them.

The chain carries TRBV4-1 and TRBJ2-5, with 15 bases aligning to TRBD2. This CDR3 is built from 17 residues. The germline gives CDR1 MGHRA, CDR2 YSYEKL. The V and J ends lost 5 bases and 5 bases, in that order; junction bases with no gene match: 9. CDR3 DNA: TGCGCCAGCAGCGGAGGGGGACTAGCGGGAGGAGGTGAGACCCAGTACTTC. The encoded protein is CASSGGGLAGGGETQYF.

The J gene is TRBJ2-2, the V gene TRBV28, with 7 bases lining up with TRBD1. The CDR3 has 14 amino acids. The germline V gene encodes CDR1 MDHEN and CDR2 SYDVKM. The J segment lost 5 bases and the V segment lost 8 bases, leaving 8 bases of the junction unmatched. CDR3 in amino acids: CASSVTGLTGELFF. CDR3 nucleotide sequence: TGTGCCAGCTCCGTGACAGGGTTAACCGGGGAGCTGTTTTTT.

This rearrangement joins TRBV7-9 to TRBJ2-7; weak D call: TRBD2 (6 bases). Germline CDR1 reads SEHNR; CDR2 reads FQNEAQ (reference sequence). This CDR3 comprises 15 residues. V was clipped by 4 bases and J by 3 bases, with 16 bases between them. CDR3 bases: TGTGCCAGCAGCTCCCCGGGAGAATGGGTCTACGAGCAGTACTTC. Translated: CASSSPGEWVYEQYF.

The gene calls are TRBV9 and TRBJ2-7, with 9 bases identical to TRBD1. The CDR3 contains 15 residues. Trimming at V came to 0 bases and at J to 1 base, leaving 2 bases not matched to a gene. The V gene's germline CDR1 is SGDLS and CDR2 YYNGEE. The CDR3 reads CASSVGGTGSYEQYF. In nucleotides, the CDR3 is TGTGCCAGCAGCGTAGGAGGGACAGGGTCCTACGAGCAGTACTTC.

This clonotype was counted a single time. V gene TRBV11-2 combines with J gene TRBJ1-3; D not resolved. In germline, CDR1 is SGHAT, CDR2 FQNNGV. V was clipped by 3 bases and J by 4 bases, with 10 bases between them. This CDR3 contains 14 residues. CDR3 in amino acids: CASSFGQPGNTIYF. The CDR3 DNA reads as TGTGCCAGCAGCTTTGGGCAGCCCGGAAACACCATATATTTT.

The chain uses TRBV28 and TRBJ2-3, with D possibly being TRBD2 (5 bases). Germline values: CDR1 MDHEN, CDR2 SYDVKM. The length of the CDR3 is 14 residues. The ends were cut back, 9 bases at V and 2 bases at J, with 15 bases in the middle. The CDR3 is CARVNPDSTDTQYF. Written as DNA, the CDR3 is TGTGCCAGAGTAAACCCGGACTCCACAGATACGCAGTATTTT.